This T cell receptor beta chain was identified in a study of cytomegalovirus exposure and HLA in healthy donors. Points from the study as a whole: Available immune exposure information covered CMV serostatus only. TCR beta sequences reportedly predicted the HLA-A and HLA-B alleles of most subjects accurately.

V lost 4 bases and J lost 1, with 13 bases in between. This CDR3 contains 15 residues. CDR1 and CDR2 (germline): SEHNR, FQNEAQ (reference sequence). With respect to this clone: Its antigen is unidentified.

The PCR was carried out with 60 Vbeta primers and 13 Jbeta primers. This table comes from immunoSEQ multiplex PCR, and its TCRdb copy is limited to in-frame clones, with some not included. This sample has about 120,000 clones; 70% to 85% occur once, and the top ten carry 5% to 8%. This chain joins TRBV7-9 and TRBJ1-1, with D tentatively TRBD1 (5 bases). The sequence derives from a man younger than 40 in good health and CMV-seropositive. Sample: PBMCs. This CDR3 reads CASSSAGGANTEAFF. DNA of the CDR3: TGTGCCAGCAGCTCCGCGGGAGGGGCGAACACTGAAGCTTTCTTT.